The 22 T cell receptor beta chains presented below share a single source sample, sequenced in a study of technical replicates of blood from several donors. Here immunoSEQ multiplex PCR was the method, and the copy in TCRdb shows in-frame clones only, minus some. The top ten hold more than 0.35% of the sample, which has 80,000 or so clones, approximately 95% seen once. The sample consisted of T cells isolated from PBMCs. The receptors originated from a human donor in good health.

The chain is built from TRBV11-3 and TRBJ2-7; the match to TRBD1 covers 9 bases. V shed 4 bases, J shed 5 bases, and the junction held 3 bases outside the gene matches. Germline loops: CDR1 SGHNT, CDR2 YENEEA. CDR3 length: 13 amino acids. CDR3 bases: TGTGCCAGCAGCTCCTGGACAGGGGACGAGCAGTACTTC. Encoded protein: CASSSWTGDEQYF.

The V and J genes are TRBV28 and TRBJ2-7; TRBD1 aligns across 10 bases. The CDR3 contains 14 residues. The J segment lost 4 bases and the V segment lost 6 bases, leaving 6 bases of the junction unmatched. The germline V gene has CDR1 MDHEN and CDR2 SYDVKM. CDR3 amino acids: CASRRQGAGYEQYF. The CDR3 bases are TGTGCCAGCAGAAGACAGGGGGCAGGATACGAGCAGTACTTC. The complete variable domain, with remaining parts taken from reference TRBV28 and TRBJ2-7, reads DVKVTQSSRYLVKRTGEKVFLECVQDMDHENMFWYRQDPGLGLRLIYFSYDVKMKEKGDIPEGYSVSREKKERFSLILESASTNQTSMYLCASRRQGAGYEQYFGPGTRLTVT.

The J gene is TRBJ2-3, the V gene TRBV19, with D uncertain. V lost 6 bases, J lost 0 bases, and 10 bases lay in between. The CDR3 consists of 14 residues. Germline values: CDR1 LNHDA, CDR2 SQIVND (reference sequence). In DNA form, the CDR3 reads TGTGCCAGTAGCTACGGTACTAGCACAGATACGCAGTATTTT. It specifies CASSYGTSTDTQYF.

This chain joins TRBV19 and TRBJ2-7, with 9 bases fitting TRBD1. The ends lost 7 bases at V and 2 bases at J; junction bases unmatched: 6. Germline loops: CDR1 LNHDA, CDR2 SQIVND (reference sequence). This CDR3 is built from 14 residues. CDR3 nucleotide sequence: TGTGCCAGTAACCTCCGGGACAGGGCCTACGAGCAGTACTTC. Its protein product is CASNLRDRAYEQYF. Combining the CDR3 with reference TRBV19 and TRBJ2-7 gives the whole variable domain DGGITQSPKYLFRKEGQNVTLSCEQNLNHDAMYWYRQDPGQGLRLIYYSQIVNDFQKGDIAEGYSVSREKKESFPLTVTSAQKNPTAFYLCASNLRDRAYEQYFGPGTRLTVT.

The rearrangement links TRBV5-1 to TRBJ1-5; weak D call: TRBD1 (6 bases). The CDR3 runs to 15 residues. The ends were cut back, 1 base at V and 4 bases at J, with 12 bases in the middle. Germline V CDR1 and CDR2: SGHRS, YFSETQ. The DNA of the CDR3 is TGCGCCAGCAGCTTGCGGGGGGCGGTAAATCAGCCCCAGCATTTT. Translating gives CASSLRGAVNQPQHF.

The V gene is TRBV27, the J gene TRBJ2-7; 8 bases match TRBD1. The ends lost 6 bases at V and 3 bases at J; junction bases unmatched: 10. The germline CDR1 and CDR2 sequences are MNHEY and SMNVEV (reference sequence). The CDR3 has 15 residues. The CDR3 DNA follows: TGTGCCAGCAGGGGATACAGGGGGAGACTCTACGAGCAGTACTTC. It yields the protein CASRGYRGRLYEQYF.

The chain couples TRBV4-1 to TRBJ2-1, with D possibly being TRBD2 (5 bases). Germline V gene sequence: CDR1 MGHRA, CDR2 YSYEKL. V was pared by 1 base and J by 5 bases, with 12 bases between. The CDR3 is 15 residues long. The CDR3 reads CASSQGTTGNNEQFF. The CDR3 DNA follows: TGCGCCAGCAGCCAAGGAACTACGGGAAACAATGAGCAGTTCTTC.

The chain links TRBV15 to TRBJ1-1; D is possibly TRBD1 (5 bases). Germline V CDR1 and CDR2: LNHNV, YYDKDF (reference sequence). The germline V and J ends were trimmed by 5 bases and 6 bases, with 19 bases remaining between them. This CDR3 comprises 15 residues. In nucleotides, the CDR3 is TGTGCCACCAGCCCCCCCGGGGGGTTGAGGGCTGAAGCTTTCTTT. Translating it yields CATSPPGGLRAEAFF.

V gene TRBV30 combines with J gene TRBJ2-7; 8 positions agree with TRBD1. With 7 bases clipped from V and 2 bases from J, the junction kept 7 bases outside the gene matches. Germline values: CDR1 GTSNPN, CDR2 SVGIG (reference sequence). The CDR3 covers 13 residues. The CDR3 is CALEGQEPYEQYF. The CDR3 coding sequence is TGTGCCTTGGAGGGACAGGAGCCCTACGAGCAGTACTTC.

This chain connects TRBV6-5 to TRBJ2-3, with 8 positions matching TRBD2. Germline CDR1 and CDR2: MNHEY and SVGAGI. This CDR3 has 14 residues. V shed 5 bases, J shed 4 bases, and the junction held 5 bases outside the gene matches. CDR3 in amino acids: CASSAGTRPDTQYF. The CDR3 DNA sequence: TGTGCCAGCAGTGCCGGGACTAGACCAGATACGCAGTATTTT.

The chain recombines TRBV7-2 with TRBJ1-4, with D perhaps TRBD1 (5 bases). The CDR3 length is 15 residues. V shed 5 bases and J shed 2 bases, with 12 bases lying between them. Germline values: CDR1 SGHTA, CDR2 FQGNSA. The CDR3 reads CASSRTQATNEKLFF. The CDR3 DNA reads TGTGCCAGCAGCCGCACACAGGCCACTAATGAAAAACTGTTTTTT.

The V and J genes are TRBV10-3 and TRBJ2-7; maybe TRBD2 (5 bases). CDR3 size: 15 residues. V gave up 0 bases and J gave up 7 bases, with 16 bases separating them. The V gene's germline CDR1 is ENHRY and CDR2 SYGVKD. In DNA, the CDR3 is TGTGCCATCAGTGAGTCGGCAGTCCCTCGGGGAGAGCAGTACTTC. This sequence encodes CAISESAVPRGEQYF.

This clone was observed a handful of times. This chain uses TRBV9 with TRBJ1-1; 9 nucleotides agree with TRBD1. The CDR3 is made up of 11 amino acids. The germline V gene encodes CDR1 SGDLS and CDR2 YYNGEE. V trimming: 3 bases; J trimming: 11 bases; junction bases outside the gene matches: 2. For the CDR3, the DNA is TGTGCCAGCAGCGGGACAGGGGAGGCTTTCTTT. This codes for CASSGTGEAFF.

The chain joins TRBV29-1 to TRBJ2-1; D is perhaps TRBD2 (5 bases). This CDR3 is built from 12 residues. V was shortened by 5 bases and J by 6 bases, with 11 bases between the two germline ends. The germline V gene has CDR1 SQVTM and CDR2 ANQGSEA. The CDR3 DNA follows: TGCAGCGTTACTGGACTTATCAATGAGCAGTTCTTC. This translates into CSVTGLINEQFF.

A word on this clone: The sample carries other DNA sequences with the same CDR3. V gene TRBV7-2 combines with J gene TRBJ2-7, with unresolved D. There are 12 residues in the CDR3. The V and J ends lost 4 bases and 1 base respectively, with 5 bases between them. Looked up from germline, CDR1 is SGHTA and CDR2 is FQGNSA. The CDR3 DNA reads as TGTGCCAGCAGCTACACATCCTACGAGCAGTACTTC. This sequence encodes CASSYTSYEQYF.

This chain links TRBV6-6 with TRBJ2-3, with 9 bases lining up with TRBD2. After removal of 2 bases from V and 6 bases from J, the junction contained 6 bases not matched to a gene. This CDR3 spans 15 amino acids. Germline CDR1 reads MNHNY; CDR2 reads SVGAGI (reference sequence). The CDR3 loop reads CASSYGGRAVDTQYF. For the CDR3, the DNA is TGTGCCAGCAGTTACGGCGGGAGGGCCGTTGATACGCAGTATTTT.

Only one count was recorded for this clone. This chain uses TRBV9 with TRBJ2-1, with TRBD2 matching 15 bases. Germline CDR1 SGDLS, CDR2 YYNGEE. The junction had 9 bases not matched to a gene; V was cut back by 4 bases and J by 7 bases. The length of the CDR3 is 17 residues. As DNA, the CDR3 is TGTGCCAGCAGCTTAAATACGGGACTAGCGGGAGGTAATGAGCAGTTCTTC. Translating gives CASSLNTGLAGGNEQFF.

V gene TRBV28 combines with J gene TRBJ1-4; 7 nucleotides agree with TRBD1. CDR1 is MDHEN and CDR2 is SYDVKM in the germline V gene. CDR3 size: 16 residues. Losses at the gene ends were 3 bases for V and 8 bases for J; bases not matched to a gene: 12. For the CDR3, the DNA is TGTGCCAGCAGTTTTGAAAGGGTAGGGGGCAGGGAAAAACTGTTTTTT. It is translated as CASSFERVGGREKLFF.

The chain uses TRBV11-3 and TRBJ2-2; tentatively, D is TRBD1 (6 bases). The V gene lost 5 bases and the J gene lost 2 bases, with 12 bases spanning the gap. The CDR3 has 15 residues. The germline V gene encodes CDR1 SGHNT and CDR2 YENEEA. Here the CDR3 reads CASSARGANTGELFF. The CDR3 coding sequence is TGTGCCAGCAGCGCCAGGGGCGCAAACACCGGGGAGCTGTTTTTT.

V gene TRBV4-1 combines with J gene TRBJ2-5; 9 bases map to TRBD1. V trimming: 5 bases; J trimming: 3 bases; junction bases outside the gene matches: 10. Per the germline V gene, CDR1 is MGHRA and CDR2 is YSYEKL. The CDR3 sequence is 16 residues long. The CDR3 DNA is TGCGCCAGCAGCTATCAGACCCGGGACAGGGAAGAGACCCAGTACTTC. Residues: CASSYQTRDREETQYF.

The rearrangement uses TRBV5-1 and TRBJ1-1, with D possibly TRBD1 on 6 matching bases. Germline CDR1 SGHRS, CDR2 YFSETQ. Trimming left V 4 bases short and J 3 bases short, with 16 bases between. This CDR3 has 15 residues. The CDR3 coding sequence is TGCGCCAGCAGCCCAGAGAGGGGGGGGGACACTGAAGCTTTCTTT. Translating it yields CASSPERGGDTEAFF.

The sample holds a few counts of this clone. This chain joins TRBV7-2 and TRBJ2-5; the D gene is possibly TRBD1 (5 bases). The CDR3 covers 15 residues. Germline V gene sequence: CDR1 SGHTA, CDR2 FQGNSA. Trimming pared 4 bases from V and 1 base from J, leaving 13 bases between. The CDR3 protein is CASSSQGRLQETQYF. CDR3 DNA sequence: TGTGCCAGCAGCTCCCAGGGCCGGCTCCAAGAGACCCAGTACTTC.